The TCR beta chain under discussion was sequenced for a study of blood T cell repertoires in COVID-19. Study as a whole: Specimens from acute and convalescent COVID-19 originated in the United States, Italy and Spain. From T cells, B-cell-depleted T cells, or PBMCs came the material, which was cDNA or gDNA.

Germline CDR1 reads SGHRS; CDR2 reads YFSETQ. This CDR3 spans 16 amino acids. V lost 4 bases, J lost 1 base, and 17 bases lay in between. In the original analysis: The assay estimated nucleated cells by amplifying reference gene primers. TCRdb's copy holds only in-frame clones and misses some; the assay was immunoSEQ multiplex PCR. For V, J and clone size, that table is used; D and trimming come from the DNA. The table records 100,000 to 120,000 clones, approximately 90% of them present only once. The genes are TRBV5-1 and TRBJ1-1; tentative D call: TRBD1 (5 bases). The sample taken for sequencing was peripheral blood. This sequence originates from a woman between 45 and 60 years old with acute or convalescent COVID-19. CDR3: CASSGTRRSGNTEAFF. DNA of the CDR3: TGCGCCAGCAGCGGGACTCGTAGGTCCGGGAACACTGAAGCTTTCTTT.